The next 6 T cell receptor beta chains were all read from a single sample in a study of cytomegalovirus exposure and HLA in healthy donors. The PCR had 60 Vbeta and 13 Jbeta primers. TCRdb's copy holds only in-frame clones and misses some; the assay was immunoSEQ multiplex PCR. This sample has 150,000 to 200,000 clones, with about 85% found just once. Sequenced material: PBMCs. The receptors originated from a boy younger than 10 in good health and CMV-seronegative.

The rearrangement uses TRBV16 and TRBJ1-2; possible D gene TRBD1, 5 bases. The CDR3 length is 15 residues. CDR1 is KGHSY, CDR2 FQNENV, per germline. V lost 4 bases and J 9 bases, leaving 21 bases between the germline ends. The CDR3 DNA reads TGTGCCAGCAGCCCTCCGGTCTGGGGGGACCTTCGCTACACCTTC. Residues: CASSPPVWGDLRYTF.

This clone was recorded once. The rearrangement links TRBV6-6 to TRBJ2-5; no reliable D call. CDR1 is MNHNY and CDR2 is SVGAGI in the germline V gene (reference sequence). V lost 0 bases and J 10 bases, leaving 9 bases between the germline ends. CDR3 length: 12 residues. The CDR3 loop is CASSYSRANQYF. The CDR3 coding sequence is TGTGCCAGCAGTTACTCGAGAGCTAACCAGTACTTC.

The V and J genes are TRBV19 and TRBJ1-1, with 9 nucleotides matching TRBD1. V lost 4 bases to trimming and J lost 4 bases; unmatched junction nucleotides: 10. The CDR3 extends over 16 amino acids. The germline V gene has CDR1 LNHDA and CDR2 SQIVND (reference sequence). The CDR3 spells CASSNPTGGVSTEAFF. The CDR3 DNA sequence: TGTGCCAGTAGTAACCCGACAGGGGGAGTTTCCACTGAAGCTTTCTTT.

The V gene is TRBV30, the J gene TRBJ2-2, with D maybe TRBD2 (5 bases). CDR3 length: 21 residues. Germline V gene data show CDR1 as GTSNPN and CDR2 as SVGIG (reference sequence). The germline V and J ends were trimmed by 0 bases and 0 bases, with 26 bases remaining between them. CDR3 residues: CAWSVGFGIWTRRSNTGELFF. Here the CDR3 DNA reads TGTGCCTGGAGTGTAGGATTCGGGATTTGGACGAGGCGGTCGAACACCGGGGAGCTGTTTTTT. The whole variable domain, remainder taken from reference TRBV30 and TRBJ2-2, is SQTIHQWPATLVQPVGSPLSLECTVEGTSNPNLYWYRQAAGRGLQLLFYSVGIGQISSEVPQNLSASRPQDRQFILSSKKLLLSDSGFYLCAWSVGFGIWTRRSNTGELFFGEGSRLTVL.

V usage is TRBV13 and J usage is TRBJ2-2, with D tentatively TRBD1 (5 bases). V lost 5 bases and J lost 6, with 19 bases in between. In germline, CDR1 is PRHDT, CDR2 FYEKMQ (reference sequence). The CDR3 runs to 16 residues. The CDR3 protein is CASSPLGVETAGELFF. The CDR3 coding sequence is TGTGCCAGCAGCCCTCTAGGGGTGGAGACGGCCGGGGAGCTGTTTTTT.

The chain carries TRBV21-1 and TRBJ1-5; the table's TRBD1 call for D was not verified on the DNA. TRBV21-1 is marked as a pseudogene. The CDR3 runs to 15 residues. CDR3 region: CASIWDSRQYQPQHF. Written as DNA, the CDR3 is TGTGCCAGCATCTGGGACAGCAGGCAATATCAGCCCCAGCATTTT.